This is a list of T cell receptor beta chains from one sample in a study of blood T cell repertoires in COVID-19. The protocol was immunoSEQ multiplex PCR, while the TCRdb copy is restricted to in-frame clones and leaves out a portion. Here the sample spans about 200,000 clones, roughly 82% being singletons. The sequenced material came from PBMCs or T cells enriched from blood (not recorded which). These receptor sequences come from a woman aged 60-75 years with acute COVID-19. CDR3s include the opening cysteine and the closing phenylalanine or tryptophan. A D gene is named only where the DNA matches it firmly. Only part of the rows carry a size: once, few, many, or a class if the clone is expanded.

TGTGCCAGCAGCCGACCGAACAGTTTCGGAAACATTCAGTACTTC,CASSRPNSFGNIQYF,TRBV5-4,TRBJ2-4,NA,NA
TGTGCCACCAGGGATAAGCGGGGGGGCTGGACCGGGGAGCTGTTTTTT,CATRDKRGGWTGELFF,TRBV15,TRBJ2-2,NA,TRBD2
TGTGCCAGCAGCCAAGATAACGTAAGGGAGCGGGCCGGGGAGCTGTTTTTT,CASSQDNVRERAGELFF,TRBV4-2,TRBJ2-2,NA,NA
TGTGCCAGTAGTACAATAGAAGATTCACCCCTCCACTTT,CASSTIEDSPLHF,TRBV19,TRBJ1-6,NA,NA
TGTGCCAGCAGCCTGGGACAGGGGGCCGGTGAGACCCAGTACTTC,CASSLGQGAGETQYF,TRBV11-2,TRBJ2-5,NA,TRBD1
TGCGCCAGCAGCTCTTCACTGGCAGTTCGGGATAATTCACCCCTCCACTTT,CASSSSLAVRDNSPLHF,TRBV4-1,TRBJ1-6,few,NA
TGTGCCAGTAGTATCTCCCTCAGCGGGGGGGTTTACAATGAGCAGTTCTTC,CASSISLSGGVYNEQFF,TRBV19,TRBJ2-1,few,TRBD2
TGTGCCCCCCGTATAGGGAGAGGGGGCGAGATTAACGCTGAAGCTTTCTTT,CAPRIGRGGEINAEAFF,TRBV19,TRBJ1-1,NA,TRBD1
TGTGCCAGCAGCGTACTAAGTCTAGCGGGGATCTACGAGCAGTACTTC,CASSVLSLAGIYEQYF,TRBV9,TRBJ2-7,NA,TRBD2
TGTGCCAGCAGCGTAGGGCCCCAGAACACTGAAGCTTTCTTT,CASSVGPQNTEAFF,TRBV9,TRBJ1-1,NA,NA
TGTGCCAGCGGGAGGGGACTAGCGGGAGTCCGCGAGCAGTACTTC,CASGRGLAGVREQYF,TRBV13,TRBJ2-7,NA,TRBD2
TGTGCCTGGAACGGAACAGGGCGCTCATGGGGCTACACCTTC,CAWNGTGRSWGYTF,TRBV30,TRBJ1-2,NA,NA
TGCGCCAGCAGCCACGTTGGAGGAGGCGCGCCGAACTCTGGAAACACCATATATTTT,CASSHVGGGAPNSGNTIYF,TRBV4-1,TRBJ1-3,NA,NA
TGTGCCAGCAGTTTCGGGGGGGCGGGCACAGATACGCAGTATTTT,CASSFGGAGTDTQYF,TRBV28,TRBJ2-3,NA,TRBD2
TGTGCTAGTGCCTGGGGAGTATCGGCTGAAGCTTTCTTT,CASAWGVSAEAFF,TRBV12-5,TRBJ1-1,NA,NA
TGCGCCAGCAGCCAGGCCGGGACAGGGGTGGCGGAGACCCAGTACTTC,CASSQAGTGVAETQYF,TRBV4-3,TRBJ2-5,few,TRBD1
TGTGCCAGCAGTTTATGGGCGGGGTCCTACAATGAGCAGTTCTTC,CASSLWAGSYNEQFF,TRBV27,TRBJ2-1,NA,NA
TGCGCCAGCAGTGGGGGCCTACAGAGCTCCTACGAGCAGTACTTC,CASSGGLQSSYEQYF,TRBV10-2,TRBJ2-7,NA,NA
TGTGCCAGCAGCTTAAGGGATACGACAGGCACCTATACGCAGTATTTT,CASSLRDTTGTYTQYF,TRBV27,TRBJ2-3,NA,NA
TGCGCCAGCAGCGAGGGACAGGAGGGAAGGTACGAGCAGTACTTC,CASSEGQEGRYEQYF,TRBV5-1,TRBJ2-7,NA,TRBD1
TGTGCCAGCAGCTTTGGGATGCGGGCTCCCGATACGCAGTATTTT,CASSFGMRAPDTQYF,TRBV5-4,TRBJ2-3,NA,NA
TGTGCCAGCAGCCCTCAGTTATCGTCCTACGAGCAGTACTTC,CASSPQLSSYEQYF,TRBV7-8,TRBJ2-7,NA,NA
TGTGCCAGCAGCTATGCCGCTCCCCCCGACAGGGGGTATTATGGCTACACCTTC,CASSYAAPPDRGYYGYTF,TRBV11-2,TRBJ1-2,NA,TRBD1
TGTGCCAGTAGTATAGATGGGACAAGTCGCTACGAGCAGTACTTC,CASSIDGTSRYEQYF,TRBV19,TRBJ2-7,NA,NA